Listed below are T cell receptor beta chains from one sample, sequenced in a study of cytomegalovirus exposure and HLA in healthy donors. Using immunoSEQ multiplex PCR, the repertoire was profiled, and TCRdb retains in-frame clones only, with some absent. This sample has roughly 79,000 clones, with approximately 93% found just once. Material for sequencing was PBMCs. The source of these receptors is a man between 18 and 35 years old in good health and CMV-seronegative. The CDR3 runs from the conserved cysteine through the conserved F or W. Each record gives: CDR3 DNA, CDR3 protein, J gene, clone size, V gene, D gene. D genes are given only for firm matches. Some rows mark clone size as missing; the rest say once, few, many or name a class of expanded clone.

TGTGCCAGCAGCCAACGGACCGGGGGAACCGGGGAGCTGTTTTTT CASSQRTGGTGELFF TRBJ2-2 . TRBV7-9 .
TGTGCCAGCACTAGCGGAACCTTTCAAGAGACCCAGTACTTC CASTSGTFQETQYF TRBJ2-5 . TRBV27 TRBD2
TGCGCCAGCAGCCAGGGCAGGACACATTGGGATACGCAGTATTTT CASSQGRTHWDTQYF TRBJ2-3 once TRBV4-1 .
TGTGCCAGCAGCCCCGGGACAAGGCCCTACGAGCAGTACTTC CASSPGTRPYEQYF TRBJ2-7 . TRBV5-4 .
TGCGCCAGCAGCTTGGCTTCTGACAGGGGGAACTCCTACGAGCAGTACTTC CASSLASDRGNSYEQYF TRBJ2-7 once TRBV5-1 TRBD1
TGCGCCAGCCCCCACCCGGTGCCGTGGAGGCAGCCTCTAGTCGAGCAGTACTTC CASPHPVPWRQPLVEQYF TRBJ2-7 . TRBV23-1 .
TGCAGCGTTGGGGGCGGGAGCTCTGGAAACACCATATATTTT CSVGGGSSGNTIYF TRBJ1-3 . TRBV29-1 .
TGCGCCAGCAGCATAGCCGGACAGTTCTCTGGAAACACCATATATTTT CASSIAGQFSGNTIYF TRBJ1-3 . TRBV5-1 .
TGCGCCAGCAGCACTCTCAGGGGCGTTAACTATGGCTACACCTTC CASSTLRGVNYGYTF TRBJ1-2 . TRBV5-1 .
TGTGCCAGCAGTTCGGGACAGGGGGCGGCTGGGGCCAACGTCCTGACTTTC CASSSGQGAAGANVLTF TRBJ2-6 . TRBV27 TRBD1
TGCGCCAGCAGCTCCGTAGTAGGAGGGCAAGAGACCCAGTACTTC CASSSVVGGQETQYF TRBJ2-5 . TRBV5-1 .
TGCGCCAGCAGTGAGGGTCCGGGAGCGGGGTACAATGAGCAGTTCTTC CASSEGPGAGYNEQFF TRBJ2-1 . TRBV10-1 TRBD2
TGTGCCAGTAGTATAAGGACCAACGAGGGTTCACCCCTCCACTTT CASSIRTNEGSPLHF TRBJ1-6 . TRBV19 .
TGCGCCAGCAGCTTGGGGAATAGCGGGAGTCCGTTAGCTTTCTTT CASSLGNSGSPLAFF TRBJ1-1 . TRBV5-1 .
TGCGCCAGCCGAGAGAGGGCAGGGGGCGATGAAAAACTGTTTTTT CASRERAGGDEKLFF TRBJ1-4 . TRBV4-3 TRBD1
TGTGCCAGCAGTTATATCGCAGCGGGGGGCACTGAGCAGTTCTTC CASSYIAAGGTEQFF TRBJ2-1 . TRBV6-5 TRBD2
TGTGCCAGCAGGAGCCGAGGGGGATTAATCGAGCAGTACTTC CASRSRGGLIEQYF TRBJ2-7 . TRBV6-5 .
TGCGCCAGCAGCCCCAACAGGATCTCCTACGAGCAGTACTTC CASSPNRISYEQYF TRBJ2-7 . TRBV5-1 .
TGTGCCAGCAGCTTAGACCTAGCGGGAGGGCCCCCTAATGAGCAGTTCTTC CASSLDLAGGPPNEQFF TRBJ2-1 . TRBV7-8 TRBD2
TGTGCCAGCAGTTACTCAAGACAGGGGGCCGCCTACGAGCAGTACTTC CASSYSRQGAAYEQYF TRBJ2-7 once TRBV6-5 TRBD1
TGTGCCACCAGGCGGGGGGCAGATAATCAGCCCCAGCATTTT CATRRGADNQPQHF TRBJ1-5 . TRBV10-3 .
TGTGCCAGCAGCCTACAGACAGGGGTAGAGACCCAGTACTTC CASSLQTGVETQYF TRBJ2-5 . TRBV5-6 TRBD1
TGTGCCAGCAGTCTGACAGGGGAAACCCTCTATGGCTACACCTTC CASSLTGETLYGYTF TRBJ1-2 . TRBV27 TRBD1
TGTGCCTGGCAGGGGGCCTCTGGCTACACCTTC CAWQGASGYTF TRBJ1-2 . TRBV30 TRBD1
TGCGCCAGCAGCCAAGGGGTAGCGGGAGATGAGAATGAGCAGTTCTTC CASSQGVAGDENEQFF TRBJ2-1 . TRBV4-3 TRBD2
TGTGCCAGCAGTTTATCGTGGCGCGGGAGTGGGAATGAGCAGTTCTTC CASSLSWRGSGNEQFF TRBJ2-1 . TRBV27 TRBD2
TGTGCCAGCAGTCAGGGGGACCTATACAATGAGCAGTTCTTC CASSQGDLYNEQFF TRBJ2-1 . TRBV2 TRBD1
TGTGCCAGCACCAATTGGGGGGACGAGCAGTACTTC CASTNWGDEQYF TRBJ2-7 . TRBV7-9 .
TGTGCCAGCAGCTTGGGAGGTTTGGGACAGGGATTCGAGCAGTACTTC CASSLGGLGQGFEQYF TRBJ2-7 . TRBV5-6 TRBD1
TGTGCCAGCAGGGAGGTACTATTCTATGGCTACACCTTC CASREVLFYGYTF TRBJ1-2 . TRBV2 .
TGCGCCAGCAGCCCTGGGACAGGGAAGGATACGCAGTATTTT CASSPGTGKDTQYF TRBJ2-3 . TRBV5-1 TRBD1